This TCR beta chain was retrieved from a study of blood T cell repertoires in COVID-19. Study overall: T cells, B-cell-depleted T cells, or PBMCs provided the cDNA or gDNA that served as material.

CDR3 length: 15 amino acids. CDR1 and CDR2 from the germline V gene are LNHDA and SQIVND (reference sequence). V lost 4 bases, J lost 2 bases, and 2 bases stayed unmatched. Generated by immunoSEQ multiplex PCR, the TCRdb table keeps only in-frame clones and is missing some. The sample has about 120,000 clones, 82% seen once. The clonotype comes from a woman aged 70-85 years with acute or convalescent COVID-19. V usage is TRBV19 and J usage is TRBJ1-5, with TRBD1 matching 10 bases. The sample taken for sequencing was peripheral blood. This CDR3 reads CASSRDRGGNQPQHF. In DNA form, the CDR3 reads TGTGCCAGTAGTAGGGACAGGGGAGGCAATCAGCCCCAGCATTTT. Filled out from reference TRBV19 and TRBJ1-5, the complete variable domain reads DGGITQSPKYLFRKEGQNVTLSCEQNLNHDAMYWYRQDPGQGLRLIYYSQIVNDFQKGDIAEGYSVSREKKESFPLTVTSAQKNPTAFYLCASSRDRGGNQPQHFGDGTRLSIL.